This TCR beta chain was documented in a study of primary melanoma T cells and metastatic recurrence (dated by TCRdb to 2020 to 2022). Describing the broader study: The cohort comprised 150 to 200 primary melanomas of stage T2 to T4, with thickness greater than 1 mm. Progression-free survival was the clinical outcome compared against the T-cell fraction measured by TCR beta sequencing. The sequencing-derived T-cell fraction was compared with histopathological grading of tumor-infiltrating lymphocytes. The study tested whether T-cell fraction and T-cell repertoire clonality in primary melanoma tumors predicted patient outcome. Paper-wide results and their limitations: Regardless of nodal disease, mitotic rate or ulceration status, a T-cell fraction above 20% appeared to be protective. Progression-free survival was reportedly predicted by the tumor T-cell fraction independently of thickness, ulceration, mitotic rate and age. An effective T-cell-mediated antitumor response in primary melanoma was presented by the authors only as a suggestion rather than as a demonstrated mechanism. Adding T-cell fraction to tumor thickness reportedly improved progression-free survival prediction more than adding any other histopathological variable.

Patients had primary melanoma that had been surgically resected and was considered potentially curable but at risk of metastatic recurrence. Comments on this clone: Its antigen is not yet known. No qualities accompany the bases; no much larger clone lies one base away.

The library was prepared using the immunoSEQ multiplex PCR assay. Primary melanoma tumor tissue was subjected to high-throughput sequencing of the T-cell receptor beta chain. As for the original processing: Repertoire analyses included TCRB CDR3 sharing between samples and the distribution of insertions and deletions. A gradient-boosted model ranked how well the T-cell fraction predicted outcome compared with histopathological variables. Here the immuneACCESS table is served through TCRdb, limited to in-frame sequences with V and J called. Missing clones are a known gap in these copies; in checked studies unresolved V genes cover under half, and the rest lacks a known reason. V, J and clone size are taken as reported in that table, and D and trimming were inferred from the DNA itself. The sample profile shows over a thousand clones; 70% to 80% of them were found once. The biggest ten clones account for under 25% of the sample.

This receptor was identified in a human donor with melanoma. The sample comprised melanoma tumor tissue.

Read as DNA, the sequence is TGCGCCAGCAGCCAAGATTTTACAGAGTCTTACACTGAAGCTTTCTTT. The resulting protein is CASSQDFTESYTEAFF. This chain is built from TRBV4-1 and TRBJ1-1, with the D gene too uncertain to name. The germline V gene supplies CDR1 MGHRA and CDR2 YSYEKL. The CDR3, cysteine through phenylalanine, is 16 amino acids long. Just the 48-base CDR3 DNA is kept, in frame starting at base 1. V sheds 0 bases and J sheds 3 bases, leaving 14 bases between their ends.